Presented here are 7 T cell receptor beta chains from one specimen sequenced in a study of cytomegalovirus exposure and HLA in healthy donors. The study ran its PCR with 60 Vbeta and 13 Jbeta primers. This table comes from immunoSEQ multiplex PCR, and its TCRdb copy is limited to in-frame clones, with some not included. The profile shows over 150,000 clones, roughly 80% of them singletons. What was sequenced was PBMCs. These receptors came from a man aged 18 to 29 in good health and CMV-seronegative.

The chain has TRBV7-2 and TRBJ1-5; TRBD1 agrees at 9 bases. The CDR3 extends over 18 amino acids. After removal of 1 base from V and 0 bases from J, the junction contained 7 bases not matched to a gene. Germline V CDR1 and CDR2: SGHTA, FQGNSA. The DNA for the CDR3 is TGTGCCAGCAGCTTAGTAAGCGGGACAGGGTATAGCAATCAGCCCCAGCATTTT. It encodes CASSLVSGTGYSNQPQHF.

There are a few counts of this clone. The gene calls are TRBV2 and TRBJ2-5; TRBD1 matches 7 bases. This CDR3 comprises 14 residues. Germline-derived CDR1 and CDR2 are SNHLY and FYNNEI. The V segment lost 6 bases and the J segment 5 bases; nucleotides outside the gene matches: 9. CDR3 sequence: CASRGTSRGETQYF. The CDR3, as DNA: TGTGCCAGCAGGGGGACATCCAGGGGGGAGACCCAGTACTTC.

This clone was detected once. The chain is built from TRBV7-6 and TRBJ2-7; 8 bases align to TRBD1. This CDR3 has 14 residues. CDR1 is SGHVS, CDR2 FNYEAQ, per germline. The trim removed 3 bases at V and 5 bases at J, leaving 6 bases unmatched. The CDR3 loop is CASSLAGGGDEQYF. The CDR3 nucleotides are TGTGCCAGCAGCTTGGCAGGGGGCGGCGACGAGCAGTACTTC.

V and J are TRBV7-9 and TRBJ2-7; D unresolved. CDR1 is SEHNR and CDR2 is FQNEAQ in the germline V gene (reference sequence). CDR3 length equals 13 residues. Trimming removed 1 base at V and 5 bases at J, with 9 bases between. CDR3 loop: CASSLGPQNEQYF. DNA for the CDR3: TGTGCCAGCAGCTTAGGGCCTCAGAACGAGCAGTACTTC.

The J gene is TRBJ2-3, the V gene TRBV25-1; D is undetermined. Deletions cut 7 bases from V and 5 bases from J, with 10 bases between. This CDR3 has 12 amino acids. Germline CDR1 and CDR2: MGHDK and SYGVNS. This CDR3 is CASTMTGDTQYF. Written as DNA, the CDR3 is TGTGCCAGCACTATGACGGGAGATACGCAGTATTTT.

The chain couples TRBV30 to TRBJ2-2, with TRBD2 matching over 8 bases. This CDR3 comprises 14 residues. Trimming cost V 8 bases and J 4 bases; bases outside gene matches: 9. Germline V gene data show CDR1 as GTSNPN and CDR2 as SVGIG (reference sequence). Here the CDR3 reads CAIPGTSSTGELFF. The CDR3 bases are TGTGCCATACCCGGGACTAGTTCCACCGGGGAGCTGTTTTTT.

The rearrangement links TRBV5-6 to TRBJ2-5; TRBD2 agrees at 10 bases. Germline CDR1 and CDR2: SGHDT and YYEEEE. V trimming: 5 bases; J trimming: 7 bases; junction bases outside the gene matches: 5. This CDR3 region has 13 residues. CDR3: CASRASGSGTQYF. The CDR3 DNA sequence: TGTGCCAGCAGGGCTAGCGGGAGCGGGACCCAGTACTTC.